Listed below are T cell receptor beta chains from one sample, sequenced in a study of blood T cells in healthy people across ages. MiXCR, applied by TCRdb to the 5' RACE reads, yields one record per CDR3 protein. The sample has about 400,000 distinct CDR3 sequences, more than 45% seen once. Sequencing was performed on blood. The receptors stem from a man between 60 and 75 years old in good health. CDR3s leave out the opening cysteine and the closing phenylalanine or tryptophan. Rows give clone size only sometimes, using once, few, many, or a class for an expanded clone.

V gene	clone size	CDR3 protein
TRBV28	.	ASTPPGTGITDTQY
TRBV27	.	ASSLRPRDNSPLH
TRBV5-5	.	ASSSTGFEETQY
TRBV5-1	many	ASGTGTSTDTQY
TRBV11-2	.	ASSTGVRETQY
TRBV24-1	.	ATSDGDSNQPQH
TRBV24-1	few	ATSDTSGRSYNEQF
TRBV10-3	many	AISWGAEQETQY
TRBV20-1	.	SARDLGTGSGNSPLH
TRBV29-1	.	SGIGRGALTDTQY
TRBV20-1	few	SATQAGAVADTQY
TRBV20-1	few	SATFAGKDEQY
TRBV7-2	.	ASSPWTGASSYNEQF
TRBV11-2	.	ASSLVRGYNYGYT
TRBV9	.	ASSEGGDRAYEQY
TRBV7-9	.	ASSQTGALNIQY
TRBV18	.	ASSPKVGTTYNEQF
TRBV7-2	.	ASSSAQGALRWSSYNKQF
TRBV5-1	once	ASSPGTSGGAGNEQF
TRBV2	.	ASSETGQGYT
TRBV20-1	few	SARGSGSPTGF
TRBV6-1	many	ASSFGTSVGDTQY
TRBV20-1	.	SAQRLAGGGQETQY
TRBV10-3	.	AISRDKSSYEQY
TRBV6-2/TRBV6-3	.	ASSSSGATDTQY
TRBV20-1	.	SALMGAKETQY
TRBV20-1	.	SARGDGLSKKLF
TRBV20-1	once	SARAGPSVGEQY
TRBV18	.	ASSPSQVNEQF
TRBV6-5	.	ASSYSGPKRGPTDTQY
TRBV20-1	few	SASYEKLF
TRBV7-2	.	ASSFQGHPTMGYT
TRBV20-1	.	SAPGLAGAATDEQF
TRBV5-6	few	ASSVIDIDTQY
TRBV7-2	many	ASSAAGGFAEY
TRBV13	.	ASSLVQRADEQF
TRBV29-1	.	SVDAQVGVNYGYT
TRBV6-5	.	ASSYKGFSYNEQF
TRBV6-2/TRBV6-3	.	ASTDGGQINRQF
TRBV7-2	.	ASSLGVSRGGEQY
TRBV18	.	ASSPSLGDSYEQY
TRBV12-3/TRBV12-4	.	ASSLASDGYT
TRBV5-1	many	ASSLPQGPEGYT
TRBV10-3	.	AIRAQGFSYNEQF
TRBV12-3/TRBV12-4	few	ATSDRVLYNEQF
TRBV7-2	few	ASSLLNEQY
TRBV2	.	ASSFWTVLVNDGYT
TRBV30	.	AWSAVNTGELF
TRBV20-1	.	SAILANQETQY
TRBV20-1	many	SARALAGLGNEQF
TRBV28	.	ASSGGVKAF
TRBV7-2	.	ASSALGRGLNQPQH
TRBV2	.	ASRALTGKRDGYT
TRBV13	.	ASSLRGGQF
TRBV14	.	ANSQVVGAKNIQY
TRBV6-2/TRBV6-3	.	ASSLSGSGAYNEQF